This TCR beta chain came from a study of identical twins. Each CDR3 protein gets one entry after TCRdb re-called the 5' RACE reads with MiXCR. The sample gives 470,000 or so distinct CDR3 sequences, approximately 24% of which show up once; around 3% is in the top ten. The study, taken as a whole, reports: Diverse VJ usage suggested most zero-insertion clonotypes were not invariant T cells.

The germline V gene encodes CDR1 MNHEY and CDR2 SVGAGI. The CDR3 covers 16 residues. Unmatched junction bases numbered 12, after V lost 4 bases and J lost 5 bases. This clonotype has just a few counts. What it binds is not known. In addition, the sample was reused for a study of T cells expressing NK-cell markers.

The chain links TRBV6-5 to TRBJ2-3, with TRBD2 matching 7 bases. The source is a woman younger than 30 in good health. The sample taken for sequencing was CD4+ T cells sorted from blood. This chain's CDR3 is CASSSTLRTSLDTQYF. DNA of the CDR3: TGTGCCAGCAGTTCGACTCTACGGACTAGTCTAGATACGCAGTATTTT.